These 4 T cell receptor beta chains were all obtained from the same sample, sequenced in a study of shared clonotypes between healthy human individuals. Produced via immunoSEQ multiplex PCR; TCRdb's table is partial and in-frame only. The sample gives about 2,100,000 clones, about 93% of which show up once; 1.5% to 2% is in the top ten. As defined, naive CD8 cells were CD45RO-negative and positively selected for CCR7, with terminally differentiated effector memory CD45RA+ cells excluded. The material sequenced was naive CD8+ T cells from PBMCs. These receptors came from a man aged 18 to 35 in good health. Some clones in this sample may be carry-over from other donors' samples.

J is TRBJ2-1 and V is TRBV7-9; D perhaps matches TRBD1 (5 bases). The CDR3 contains 15 residues. The V end was cut by 0 bases, the J end by 0 bases, with 6 bases between. Germline lookup yields CDR1 SEHNR and CDR2 FQNEAQ (reference sequence). The CDR3 reads CASSLADNSYNEQFF. The CDR3 DNA is TGTGCCAGCAGCTTAGCGGACAACTCCTACAATGAGCAGTTCTTC.

The V call is TRBV7-2, the J call TRBJ2-3; D is ambiguous. The length of the CDR3 is 11 residues. The V end lost 5 bases, the J end lost 2 bases, and 2 bases lay between the germline ends. CDR1 is SGHTA, CDR2 FQGNSA, per germline. CDR3 coding DNA: TGTGCCAGCAGCACCACAGATACGCAGTATTTT. Amino acid sequence: CASSTTDTQYF.

The chain joins TRBV28 to TRBJ1-2; a possible D gene is TRBD1 (5 bases). Trimming took 7 bases from V and 3 from J, leaving 15 bases between them. The CDR3 sequence is 14 residues long. Germline-derived CDR1 and CDR2 are MDHEN and SYDVKM. This CDR3 is CASTPRTPYYGYTF. In nucleotides, the CDR3 is TGTGCCAGCACCCCCCGGACACCCTACTATGGCTACACCTTC.

V gene TRBV4-1 combines with J gene TRBJ2-7; 8 bases align to TRBD1. Trimming cost V 2 bases and J 2 bases; bases outside gene matches: 2. Germline V gene data show CDR1 as MGHRA and CDR2 as YSYEKL. The CDR3 consists of 14 residues. Written as DNA, the CDR3 is TGCGCCAGCAGCCAAATACAGGGGGCCTACGAGCAGTACTTC. This encodes CASSQIQGAYEQYF.